A single sample gave rise to the 6 T cell receptor beta chains below, sequenced in a study of blood T cell repertoires in COVID-19. TCRdb's copy holds only in-frame clones and misses some; the assay was immunoSEQ multiplex PCR. The sample lists more than 200,000 clones, roughly 86% seen once, with over 4% in the top ten. Material: peripheral blood. The source is a woman aged 55-69 years with COVID-19, enrolled during active disease.

The V and J genes are TRBV5-4 and TRBJ2-1, with D uncertain. The germline V and J ends were trimmed by 4 bases and 3 bases, with 17 bases remaining between them. This CDR3 has 16 residues. CDR1 SGHNT and CDR2 YYREEE come from the germline V gene (reference sequence). DNA of the CDR3: TGTGCCAGCAGCCCCAATTACGGAGAAGGCTACAATGAGCAGTTCTTC. Translation: CASSPNYGEGYNEQFF.

This chain links TRBV30 with TRBJ2-7; D is unresolved. The CDR3 spans 11 residues. Between the trimmed V and J ends, which lost 2 bases and 4 bases, there was a span of 6 bases. Germline V gene data show CDR1 as GTSNPN and CDR2 as SVGIG (reference sequence). This CDR3 reads CAWSSRYEQYF. The CDR3 nucleotides are TGTGCCTGGAGTTCTAGGTACGAGCAGTACTTC.

The V gene is TRBV6-6, the J gene TRBJ2-7; 8 positions agree with TRBD1. V shed 6 bases, J shed 0 bases, and the junction held 7 bases outside the gene matches. Germline CDR1 reads MNHNY; CDR2 reads SVGAGI (reference sequence). There are 15 residues in the CDR3. The CDR3 DNA sequence: TGTGCCAGCAGCCAGGGGGCCCGCCTCTCCTACGAGCAGTACTTC. Translated: CASSQGARLSYEQYF.

The chain carries TRBV4-1 and TRBJ2-1, with TRBD2 matching over 8 bases. Germline V gene data show CDR1 as MGHRA and CDR2 as YSYEKL. This CDR3 has 16 amino acids. J was trimmed by 7 bases and V by 2 bases; bases with no gene match: 10. In DNA, the CDR3 is TGCGCCAGCAGCCAAAGGGTAAGCGGGAGTGGGAATGAGCAGTTCTTC. Translating it yields CASSQRVSGSGNEQFF.

This rearrangement joins TRBV6-6 to TRBJ1-6; weak D call: TRBD1 (5 bases). From germline, CDR1 is MNHNY and CDR2 SVGAGI (reference sequence). This CDR3 comprises 15 residues. Deletions cut 5 bases from V and 7 bases from J, with 15 bases between. CDR3 region: CASSPQGGENSPLHF. CDR3 coding DNA: TGTGCCAGCAGTCCCCAGGGAGGGGAGAATTCACCCCTCCACTTT.

This clone has only one observation. The rearrangement uses TRBV5-1 and TRBJ2-1; 9 bases line up with TRBD2. Germline V gene data show CDR1 as SGHRS and CDR2 as YFSETQ. This CDR3 region has 16 residues. Germline trimming cut 0 bases from V and 8 bases from J; bases unmatched to any gene: 9. CDR3 amino acids: CASSLALAGAFYEQFF. The CDR3 coding sequence is TGCGCCAGCAGCTTGGCCTTAGCGGGAGCTTTCTATGAGCAGTTCTTC.